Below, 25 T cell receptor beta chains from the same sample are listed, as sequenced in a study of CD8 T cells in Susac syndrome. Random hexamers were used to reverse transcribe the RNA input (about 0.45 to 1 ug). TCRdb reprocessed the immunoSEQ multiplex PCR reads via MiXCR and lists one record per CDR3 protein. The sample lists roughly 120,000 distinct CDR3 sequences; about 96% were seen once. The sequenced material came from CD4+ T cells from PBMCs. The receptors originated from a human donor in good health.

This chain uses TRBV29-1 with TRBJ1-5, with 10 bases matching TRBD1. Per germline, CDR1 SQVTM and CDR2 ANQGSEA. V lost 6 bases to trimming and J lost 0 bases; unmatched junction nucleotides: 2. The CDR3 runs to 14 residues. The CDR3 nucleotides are TGCAGCGTGCGGGACAGGGGTAGCAATCAGCCCCAGCATTTT. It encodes CSVRDRGSNQPQHF.

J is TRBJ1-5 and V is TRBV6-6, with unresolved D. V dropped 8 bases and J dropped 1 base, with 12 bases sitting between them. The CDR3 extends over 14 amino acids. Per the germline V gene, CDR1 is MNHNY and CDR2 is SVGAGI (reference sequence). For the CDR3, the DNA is TGTGCCAGCTCCCCCAATTGGAGCAATCAGCCCCAGCATTTT. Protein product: CASSPNWSNQPQHF.

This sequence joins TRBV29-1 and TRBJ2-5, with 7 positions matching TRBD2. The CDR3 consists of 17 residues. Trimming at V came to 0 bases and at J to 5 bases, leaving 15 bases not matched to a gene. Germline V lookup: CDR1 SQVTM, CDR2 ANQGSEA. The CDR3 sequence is CSVEERPTPGRGETQYF. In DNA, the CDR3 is TGCAGCGTTGAAGAACGGCCCACTCCGGGGCGGGGGGAGACCCAGTACTTC.

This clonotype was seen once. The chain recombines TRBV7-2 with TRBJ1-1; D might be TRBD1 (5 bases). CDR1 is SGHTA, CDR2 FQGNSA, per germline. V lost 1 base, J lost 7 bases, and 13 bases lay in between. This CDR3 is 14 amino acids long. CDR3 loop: CASSLGWGNGEAFF. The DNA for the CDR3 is TGTGCCAGCAGCTTAGGGTGGGGCAATGGTGAAGCTTTCTTT.

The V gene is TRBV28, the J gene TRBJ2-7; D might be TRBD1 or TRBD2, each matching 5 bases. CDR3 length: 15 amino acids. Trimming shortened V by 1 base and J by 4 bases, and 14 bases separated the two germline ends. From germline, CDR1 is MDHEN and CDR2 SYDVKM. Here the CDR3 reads CASSLSVEGWYEQYF. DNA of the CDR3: TGTGCCAGCAGTTTATCGGTAGAGGGGTGGTACGAGCAGTACTTC.

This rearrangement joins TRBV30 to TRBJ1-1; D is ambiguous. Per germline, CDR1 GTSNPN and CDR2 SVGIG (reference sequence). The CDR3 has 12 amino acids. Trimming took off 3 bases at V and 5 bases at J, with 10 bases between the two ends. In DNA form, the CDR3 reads TGTGCCTGGAGGGCGGGGAAAACTGAAGCTTTCTTT. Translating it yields CAWRAGKTEAFF.

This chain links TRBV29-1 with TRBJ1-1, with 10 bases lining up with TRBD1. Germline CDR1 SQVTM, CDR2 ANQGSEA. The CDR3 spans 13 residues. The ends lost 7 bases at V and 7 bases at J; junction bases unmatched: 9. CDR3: CSDQTGGSGEAFF. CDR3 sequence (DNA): TGCAGCGACCAGACAGGGGGCTCGGGTGAAGCTTTCTTT. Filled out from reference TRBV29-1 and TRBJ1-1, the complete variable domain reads SAVISQKPSRDICQRGTSLTIQCQVDSQVTMMFWYRQQPGQSLTLIATANQGSEATYESGFVIDKFPISRPNLTFSTLTVSNMSPEDSSIYLCSDQTGGSGEAFFGQGTRLTVV.

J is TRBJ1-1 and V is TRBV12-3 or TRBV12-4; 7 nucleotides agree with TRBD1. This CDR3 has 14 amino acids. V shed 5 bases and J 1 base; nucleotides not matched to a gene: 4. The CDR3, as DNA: TGTGCCAGCAGTCCGGGACAGAGGAACACTGAAGCTTTCTTT. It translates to CASSPGQRNTEAFF.

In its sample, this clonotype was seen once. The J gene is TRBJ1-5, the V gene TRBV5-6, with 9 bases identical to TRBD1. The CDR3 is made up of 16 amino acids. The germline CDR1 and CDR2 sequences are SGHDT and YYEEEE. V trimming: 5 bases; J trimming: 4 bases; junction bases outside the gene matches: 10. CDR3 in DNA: TGTGCCAGCAGGCCCTTACAGGGGGCGCCGAATCAGCCCCAGCATTTT. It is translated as CASRPLQGAPNQPQHF.

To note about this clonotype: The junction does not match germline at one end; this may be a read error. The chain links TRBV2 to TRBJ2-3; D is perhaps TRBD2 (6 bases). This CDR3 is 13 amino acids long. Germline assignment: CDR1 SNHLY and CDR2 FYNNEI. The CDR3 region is CASSVKGGYAVDF. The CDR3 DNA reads TGTGCCAGCAGTGTGAAGGGAGGATACGCAGTGGATTTT.

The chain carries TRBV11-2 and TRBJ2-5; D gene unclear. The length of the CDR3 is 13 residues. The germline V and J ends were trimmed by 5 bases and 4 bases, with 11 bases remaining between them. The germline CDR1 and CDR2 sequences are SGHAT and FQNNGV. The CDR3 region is CASSQSWVETQYF. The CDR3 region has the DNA TGTGCCAGCAGCCAGAGTTGGGTAGAGACCCAGTACTTC.

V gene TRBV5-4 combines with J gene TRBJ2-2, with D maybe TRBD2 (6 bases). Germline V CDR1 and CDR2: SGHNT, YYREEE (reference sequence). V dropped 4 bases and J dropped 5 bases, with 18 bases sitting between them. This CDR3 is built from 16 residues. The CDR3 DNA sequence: TGTGCCAGCAGCCAAAATACGGGGGTCGGAACCGGGGAGCTGTTTTTT. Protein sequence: CASSQNTGVGTGELFF. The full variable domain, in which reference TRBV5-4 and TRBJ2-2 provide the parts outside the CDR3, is ETGVTQSPTHLIKTRGQQVTLRCSSQSGHNTVSWYQQALGQGPQFIFQYYREEENGRGNFPPRFSGLQFPNYSSELNVNALELDDSALYLCASSQNTGVGTGELFFGEGSRLTVL.

For the CDR3, the DNA is TGCAGCGTAGTACAGGGTGCCCGAAACATTCAGTACTTC. Translation: CSVVQGARNIQYF. This chain connects TRBV29-1 to TRBJ2-4, with a weak D call TRBD1 (6 bases). V was clipped by 6 bases and J by 6 bases, with 15 bases between them. Germline loops: CDR1 SQVTM, CDR2 ANQGSEA. This CDR3 has 13 amino acids.

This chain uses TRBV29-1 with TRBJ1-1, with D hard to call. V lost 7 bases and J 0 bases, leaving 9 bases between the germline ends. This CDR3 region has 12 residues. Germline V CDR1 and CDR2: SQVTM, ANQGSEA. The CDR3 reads CSGSKLNTEAFF. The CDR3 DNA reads TGCAGCGGAAGCAAATTGAACACTGAAGCTTTCTTT.

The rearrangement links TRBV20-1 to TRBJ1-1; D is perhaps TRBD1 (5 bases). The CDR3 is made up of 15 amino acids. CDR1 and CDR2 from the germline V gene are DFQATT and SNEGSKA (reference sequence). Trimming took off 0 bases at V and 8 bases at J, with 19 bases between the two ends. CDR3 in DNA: TGCAGTGCTAGAGATCGCTTCGTCTGGGGCGGCGAAGCTTTCTTT. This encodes CSARDRFVWGGEAFF.

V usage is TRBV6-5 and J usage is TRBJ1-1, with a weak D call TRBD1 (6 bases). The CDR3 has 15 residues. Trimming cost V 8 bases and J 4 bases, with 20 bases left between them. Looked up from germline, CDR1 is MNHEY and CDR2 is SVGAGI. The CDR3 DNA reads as TGTGCCAGCCGGGAGAAGGGGGGCGGGAGCACTGAAGCTTTCTTT. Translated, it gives CASREKGGGSTEAFF.

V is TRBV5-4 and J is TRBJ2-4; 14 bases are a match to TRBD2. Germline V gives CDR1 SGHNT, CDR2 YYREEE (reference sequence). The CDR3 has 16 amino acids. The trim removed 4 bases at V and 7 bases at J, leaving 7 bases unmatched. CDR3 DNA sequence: TGTGCCAGCAGCGATGGGACTAGCGGGAGTAGGAACATTCAGTACTTC. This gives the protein CASSDGTSGSRNIQYF.

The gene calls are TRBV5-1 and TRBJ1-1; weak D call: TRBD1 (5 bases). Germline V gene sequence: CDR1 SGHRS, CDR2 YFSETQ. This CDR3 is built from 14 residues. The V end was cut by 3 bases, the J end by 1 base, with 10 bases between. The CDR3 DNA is TGCGCCAGCAGCTCCGGGACGGAGAACACTGAAGCTTTCTTT. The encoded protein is CASSSGTENTEAFF. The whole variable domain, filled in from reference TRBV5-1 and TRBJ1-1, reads KAGVTQTPRYLIKTRGQQVTLSCSPISGHRSVSWYQQTPGQGLQFLFEYFSETQRNKGNFPGRFSGRQFSNSRSEMNVSTLELGDSALYLCASSSGTENTEAFFGQGTRLTVV.

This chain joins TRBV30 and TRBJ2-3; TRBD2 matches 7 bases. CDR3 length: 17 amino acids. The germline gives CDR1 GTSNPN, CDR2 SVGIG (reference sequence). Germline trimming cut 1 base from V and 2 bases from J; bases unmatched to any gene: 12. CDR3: CAWSALPAGTYTDTQYF. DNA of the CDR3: TGTGCCTGGAGTGCCCTGCCAGCGGGGACCTACACAGATACGCAGTATTTT.

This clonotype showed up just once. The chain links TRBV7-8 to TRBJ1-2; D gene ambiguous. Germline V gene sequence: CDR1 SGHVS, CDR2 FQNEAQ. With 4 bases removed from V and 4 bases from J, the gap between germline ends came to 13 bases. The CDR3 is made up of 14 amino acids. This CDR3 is CASSSGRNSYGYTF. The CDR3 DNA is TGTGCCAGCAGCTCAGGACGGAACTCCTATGGCTACACCTTC.

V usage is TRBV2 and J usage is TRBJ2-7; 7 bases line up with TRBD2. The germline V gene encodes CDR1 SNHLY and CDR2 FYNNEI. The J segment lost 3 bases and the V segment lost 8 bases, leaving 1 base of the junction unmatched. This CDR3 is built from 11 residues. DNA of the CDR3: TGTGCCAGCGGGGACTACTACGAGCAGTACTTC. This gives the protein CASGDYYEQYF.

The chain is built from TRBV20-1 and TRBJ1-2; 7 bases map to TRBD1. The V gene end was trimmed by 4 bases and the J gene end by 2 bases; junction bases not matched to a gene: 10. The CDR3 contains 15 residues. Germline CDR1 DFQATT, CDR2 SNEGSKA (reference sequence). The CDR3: CSANGREQGNYGYTF. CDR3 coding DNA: TGCAGTGCTAACGGGCGGGAACAGGGGAACTATGGCTACACCTTC.

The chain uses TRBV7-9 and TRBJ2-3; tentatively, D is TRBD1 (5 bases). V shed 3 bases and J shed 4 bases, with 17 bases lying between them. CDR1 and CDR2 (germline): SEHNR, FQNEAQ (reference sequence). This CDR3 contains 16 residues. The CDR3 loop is CASSFLGAKQADTQYF. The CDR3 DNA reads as TGTGCCAGCAGCTTTTTAGGAGCGAAACAGGCAGATACGCAGTATTTT.

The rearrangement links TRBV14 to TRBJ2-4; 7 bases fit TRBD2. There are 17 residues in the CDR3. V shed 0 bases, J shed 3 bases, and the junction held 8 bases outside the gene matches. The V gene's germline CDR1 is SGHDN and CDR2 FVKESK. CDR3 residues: CASSQDREGPHKNIQYF. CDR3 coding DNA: TGTGCCAGCAGCCAAGATAGGGAGGGACCCCACAAAAACATTCAGTACTTC.

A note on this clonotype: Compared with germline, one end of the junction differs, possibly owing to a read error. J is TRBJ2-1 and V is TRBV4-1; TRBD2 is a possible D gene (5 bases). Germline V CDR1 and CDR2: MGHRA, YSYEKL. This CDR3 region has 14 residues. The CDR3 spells CASSQVRGVEVLAF. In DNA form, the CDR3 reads TGCGCCAGCAGCCAAGTCCGTGGGGTGGAGGTTTTGGCCTTC.